These 24 T cell receptor beta chains were all obtained from the same sample, sequenced in a study of cytomegalovirus exposure and HLA in healthy donors. PCR primers comprised 60 Vbeta and 13 Jbeta primers. This table comes from immunoSEQ multiplex PCR, and its TCRdb copy is limited to in-frame clones, with some not included. The data show roughly 150,000 clones, about 70% seen once. The sample was PBMCs. Receptor source: a woman in her sixties in good health and CMV-seropositive.

The chain combines TRBV5-1 with TRBJ2-1; D possibly corresponds to TRBD2 (6 bases). Germline V gives CDR1 SGHRS, CDR2 YFSETQ. This CDR3 is 15 amino acids long. The V and J ends lost 3 bases and 0 bases respectively, with 10 bases between them. CDR3 coding DNA: TGCGCCAGCAGCTACGGGGGTAGCTCCTACAATGAGCAGTTCTTC. Protein sequence: CASSYGGSSYNEQFF.

Points on this clone: At one boundary the junction diverges from the germline segment, which might be a read error. The V call is TRBV10-3, the J call TRBJ2-2; 9 positions match TRBD1. Per germline, CDR1 ENHRY and CDR2 SYGVKD. The CDR3 spans 16 residues. CDR3 residues: CVISESGTGFTGELFF. CDR3 bases: TGTGTCATCAGTGAATCCGGGACAGGGTTCACCGGGGAGCTGTTTTTT.

The chain joins TRBV28 to TRBJ1-1, with D perhaps matching TRBD1 (6 bases). Germline V gene lookup returns CDR1 MDHEN and CDR2 SYDVKM. With 6 bases removed from V and 4 bases from J, the gap between germline ends came to 18 bases. CDR3 length: 15 residues. The CDR3 loop reads CASSPPRGVGTEAFF. For the CDR3, the DNA is TGTGCCAGCAGCCCTCCCAGGGGAGTAGGCACTGAAGCTTTCTTT.

This clone was counted between two and nine times. This chain links TRBV18 with TRBJ1-4; D is possibly TRBD1 (5 bases). V shed 3 bases and J shed 7 bases, with 15 bases lying between them. In germline, CDR1 is KGHSH, CDR2 LQKENI. CDR3 length: 15 residues. CDR3 DNA sequence: TGTGCCAGCTCACCCGGTGTGGGCAGGGTTGAAAAACTGTTTTTT. Translating it yields CASSPGVGRVEKLFF.

The chain is built from TRBV2 and TRBJ1-2; D is perhaps TRBD1 (5 bases). V was trimmed by 3 bases and J by 5 bases, leaving 13 bases between them. Germline V CDR1 and CDR2: SNHLY, FYNNEI. The CDR3 covers 14 residues. Here the CDR3 reads CASSDLGPRYGYTF. The CDR3, as DNA: TGTGCCAGCAGTGATTTGGGGCCGCGGTATGGCTACACCTTC.

The chain has TRBV6-5 and TRBJ2-7, with 7 bases lining up with TRBD1. With V trimmed by 6 bases and J by 3 bases, 11 bases remained unmatched. This CDR3 has 15 amino acids. Looked up from germline, CDR1 is MNHEY and CDR2 is SVGAGI. CDR3 in amino acids: CASSSGQRLLYEQYF. In nucleotides, the CDR3 is TGTGCCAGCAGCTCGGGACAGAGGCTCCTCTACGAGCAGTACTTC.

In DNA, the CDR3 is TGTGCCAGCAGTTCCTTGGGGGCTGGGGCAGTAGAAGCTTTCTTT. This sequence encodes CASSSLGAGAVEAFF. V gene TRBV27 combines with J gene TRBJ1-1; the D gene is possibly TRBD1 (6 bases). The CDR3 is made up of 15 amino acids. V dropped 4 bases and J dropped 8 bases, with 20 bases sitting between them. Looked up from germline, CDR1 is MNHEY and CDR2 is SMNVEV (reference sequence).

The chain employs TRBV5-1 and TRBJ2-7; a possible D gene is TRBD1 (5 bases). CDR3 length equals 14 residues. CDR1 SGHRS and CDR2 YFSETQ come from the germline V gene. Deletions cut 4 bases from V and 1 base from J, with 12 bases between. The CDR3 nucleotides are TGCGCCAGCAGCCCGCGGACATCGTCCTACGAGCAGTACTTC. Translating gives CASSPRTSSYEQYF.

The chain combines TRBV11-2 with TRBJ2-7; 11 positions agree with TRBD2. Germline lookup yields CDR1 SGHAT and CDR2 FQNNGV. This CDR3 comprises 17 residues. Trimming cost V 5 bases and J 3 bases; bases outside gene matches: 12. The CDR3 here is CASSPTSGSPKGYEQYF. The CDR3 DNA is TGTGCCAGCAGCCCAACTAGCGGGAGCCCCAAGGGCTACGAGCAGTACTTC. Looking up the rest from reference TRBV11-2 and TRBJ2-7 gives the full variable domain: EAGVAQSPRYKIIEKRQSVAFWCNPISGHATLYWYQQILGQGPKLLIQFQNNGVVDDSQLPKDRFSAERLKGVDSTLKIQPAKLEDSAVYLCASSPTSGSPKGYEQYFGPGTRLTVT.

This chain connects TRBV28 to TRBJ1-2; D gene ambiguous. Germline loops: CDR1 MDHEN, CDR2 SYDVKM. The CDR3 runs 13 residues. V gave up 6 bases and J gave up 3 bases, with 11 bases separating them. The chain's CDR3 is CASSPTRYYGYTF. CDR3 bases: TGTGCCAGCAGCCCCACGCGATACTATGGCTACACCTTC.

The CDR3 bases are TGCGCCAGCAGCCCCGGACAGGCCCAAGTACCCCAGCATTTT. As protein: CASSPGQAQVPQHF. The V gene is TRBV5-1, the J gene TRBJ1-5, with TRBD1 matching 7 bases. Germline V lookup: CDR1 SGHRS, CDR2 YFSETQ. V shed 4 bases, J shed 10 bases, and the junction held 11 bases outside the gene matches. This CDR3 is built from 14 residues. Full variable domain (remainder filled in from reference TRBV5-1 and TRBJ1-5): KAGVTQTPRYLIKTRGQQVTLSCSPISGHRSVSWYQQTPGQGLQFLFEYFSETQRNKGNFPGRFSGRQFSNSRSEMNVSTLELGDSALYLCASSPGQAQVPQHFGDGTRLSIL.

This clone was seen a single time. In the same sample, other DNA sequences code for this CDR3. V usage is TRBV11-2 and J usage is TRBJ1-1; 8 bases fit TRBD1. Looked up from germline, CDR1 is SGHAT and CDR2 is FQNNGV. V gave up 1 base and J gave up 4 bases; unmatched junction bases: 2. The CDR3 consists of 14 residues. The CDR3 DNA is TGTGCCAGCAGCTTAGGACAGGGGAGCACTGAAGCTTTCTTT. This encodes CASSLGQGSTEAFF. Full variable domain (rest looked up from reference TRBV11-2 and TRBJ1-1): EAGVAQSPRYKIIEKRQSVAFWCNPISGHATLYWYQQILGQGPKLLIQFQNNGVVDDSQLPKDRFSAERLKGVDSTLKIQPAKLEDSAVYLCASSLGQGSTEAFFGQGTRLTVV.

The CDR3 loop is CASGEGGTDTQYF. The CDR3 DNA sequence: TGTGCCAGCGGGGAGGGGGGCACAGATACGCAGTATTTT. The V call is TRBV25-1, the J call TRBJ2-3, with D possibly matching TRBD2 (7 bases). V shed 8 bases and J shed 1 base, with 10 bases lying between them. There are 13 residues in the CDR3. Germline assignment: CDR1 MGHDK and CDR2 SYGVNS.

This clone showed up just a few times. V gene TRBV28 combines with J gene TRBJ1-1; D is perhaps TRBD1 (5 bases). The V and J ends lost 5 bases and 4 bases respectively, with 17 bases between them. Germline V CDR1 and CDR2: MDHEN, SYDVKM. This CDR3 region has 15 residues. CDR3 sequence: CASSNSGSGGTEAFF. Here the CDR3 DNA reads TGTGCCAGCAGTAACTCAGGGTCCGGGGGCACTGAAGCTTTCTTT.

The chain combines TRBV2 with TRBJ1-2, with D possibly TRBD1 on 6 matching bases. The CDR3 contains 15 residues. Deletions cut 4 bases from V and 6 bases from J, with 18 bases between. Germline assignment: CDR1 SNHLY and CDR2 FYNNEI. The CDR3 DNA reads TGTGCCAGCAGTGCCCTGGACCAGGCAGGGGATGGCTACACCTTC. Translated, it gives CASSALDQAGDGYTF.

This chain uses TRBV7-2 with TRBJ1-1, with D possibly TRBD1 on 6 matching bases. Per germline, CDR1 SGHTA and CDR2 FQGNSA. Trimming stripped 3 bases from V and 4 bases from J, with 12 bases between. CDR3 length equals 14 residues. This CDR3 is CASSFRGAGTEAFF. Here the CDR3 DNA reads TGTGCCAGCAGCTTCAGGGGCGCAGGCACTGAAGCTTTCTTT. Supplemented by reference TRBV7-2 and TRBJ1-1, the full variable domain reads GAGVSQSPSNKVTEKGKDVELRCDPISGHTALYWYRQSLGQGLEFLIYFQGNSAPDKSGLPSDRFSAERTGGSVSTLTIQRTQQEDSAVYLCASSFRGAGTEAFFGQGTRLTVV.

The chain carries TRBV20-1 and TRBJ2-7, with D uncertain. This CDR3 has 11 residues. The V end lost 3 bases, the J end lost 2 bases, and 5 bases lay between the germline ends. Germline V CDR1 and CDR2: DFQATT, SNEGSKA (reference sequence). The CDR3 spells CSASDTYEQYF. The CDR3 DNA sequence: TGCAGTGCTAGCGACACCTACGAGCAGTACTTC.

This chain uses TRBV5-1 with TRBJ2-7; tentative D call: TRBD2 (6 bases). Trimming cost V 4 bases and J 4 bases, with 18 bases left between them. Germline CDR1 SGHRS, CDR2 YFSETQ. The CDR3 covers 15 residues. The CDR3 loop reads CASSPGTGGKYEQYF. The CDR3 bases are TGCGCCAGCAGCCCTGGGACTGGCGGGAAGTACGAGCAGTACTTC.

The chain combines TRBV27 with TRBJ1-2; TRBD1 matches at 12 bases. Germline CDR1 is MNHEY and CDR2 is SMNVEV (reference sequence). The ends lost 7 bases at V and 4 bases at J; junction bases unmatched: 7. The CDR3 sequence is 15 residues long. The CDR3 DNA sequence: TGTGCCAGCAAACCAGGGACAGGGGGCACCTATGGCTACACCTTC. Protein sequence: CASKPGTGGTYGYTF.

This clone was seen a handful of times. The rearrangement joins TRBV28 to TRBJ2-5; 13 bases agree with TRBD2. V gave up 3 bases and J gave up 7 bases; unmatched junction bases: 11. The germline V gene has CDR1 MDHEN and CDR2 SYDVKM. The CDR3 consists of 17 residues. For the CDR3, the DNA is TGTGCCAGCAGTTTCGGACTAGCGGGAGTATCCCCATGGACCCAGTACTTC. As protein: CASSFGLAGVSPWTQYF.

This clone was seen a single time. The V gene is TRBV7-9, the J gene TRBJ1-1, with 9 bases identical to TRBD1. The CDR3 has 16 residues. V gave up 2 bases and J gave up 3 bases; unmatched junction bases: 7. The germline V gene has CDR1 SEHNR and CDR2 FQNEAQ (reference sequence). CDR3 residues: CASSLLRGQGDTEAFF. The DNA for the CDR3 is TGTGCCAGCAGCTTACTACGGGGACAGGGAGACACTGAAGCTTTCTTT.

This chain joins TRBV15 and TRBJ2-5; D possibly corresponds to TRBD2 (6 bases). Germline V CDR1 and CDR2: LNHNV, YYDKDF (reference sequence). V shed 1 base and J shed 2 bases, with 14 bases lying between them. The CDR3 is 16 residues long. The CDR3 DNA follows: TGTGCCACCAGCAGAGGGCAATCGGGACTTCAAGAGACCCAGTACTTC. This codes for CATSRGQSGLQETQYF.

This clone has just a few counts. The rearrangement links TRBV28 to TRBJ1-2, with a tentative D call TRBD1 (6 bases). CDR3 size: 14 residues. Trimming stripped 6 bases from V and 13 bases from J, with 24 bases between. Germline assignment: CDR1 MDHEN and CDR2 SYDVKM. This CDR3 reads CASSLQAQGRRSTF. The CDR3 DNA reads TGTGCCAGCAGCCTCCAGGCACAGGGCCGTCGTAGCACCTTC.

The chain uses TRBV15 and TRBJ1-1; D remains unclear. Germline V gene lookup returns CDR1 LNHNV and CDR2 YYDKDF (reference sequence). Deletions cut 6 bases from V and 2 bases from J, with 7 bases between. This CDR3 has 12 residues. DNA for the CDR3: TGTGCCACCAGGGCAGATAACACTGAAGCTTTCTTT. As protein: CATRADNTEAFF.